This section outlines one TCR beta chain sequence together with its context. The sample is drawn from a study of blood T cell repertoires in COVID-19. Original handling: Estimation of nucleated cell counts relied on the amplification of reference gene primers. The method was immunoSEQ multiplex PCR; TCRdb's version includes in-frame clones alone and lacks a portion of them. V and J calls and clone size are copied from that table; D and trimming were computed from the DNA. The table includes about 68,000 clones, just under 80% detected once. V was clipped by 4 bases and J by 6 bases; unmatched bases: 11. The CDR3 runs to 16 residues. Germline V gene lookup returns CDR1 SGHKS and CDR2 YYEKEE (reference sequence).

Source material: peripheral blood. This chain uses TRBV5-5 with TRBJ2-3; 10 bases agree with TRBD2. This TCR was recovered from a woman aged 60-70 years with acute or convalescent COVID-19. The CDR3 sequence: CASSPIAGGRIDTQYF. The CDR3 coding sequence is TGTGCCAGCAGCCCGATAGCGGGGGGTCGAATTGATACGCAGTATTTT.